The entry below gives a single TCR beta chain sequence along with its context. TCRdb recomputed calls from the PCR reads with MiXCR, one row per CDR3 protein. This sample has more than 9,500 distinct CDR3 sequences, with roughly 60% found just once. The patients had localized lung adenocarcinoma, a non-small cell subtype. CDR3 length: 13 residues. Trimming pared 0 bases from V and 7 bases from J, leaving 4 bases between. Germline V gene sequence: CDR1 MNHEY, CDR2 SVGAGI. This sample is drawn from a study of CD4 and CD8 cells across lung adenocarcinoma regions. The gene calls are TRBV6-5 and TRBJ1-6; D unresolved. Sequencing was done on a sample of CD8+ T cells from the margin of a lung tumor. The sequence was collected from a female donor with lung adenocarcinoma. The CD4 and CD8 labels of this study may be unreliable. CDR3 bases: TGTGCCAGCAGTTACTCCCAAAATTCACCCCTCCACTTT. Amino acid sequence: CASSYSQNSPLHF.